The clone carrying this TCR beta chain was found once. Trimming cost V 3 bases and J 4 bases, with 13 bases left between them. The CDR3 contains 14 residues. Looked up from germline, CDR1 is SGHRS and CDR2 is YFSETQ. Under the authors' procedure: Estimates of nucleated cell counts were drawn from the amplification of reference gene primers. The assay was immunoSEQ multiplex PCR, and TCRdb's table has in-frame clones only and misses some. That table is the source of V, J and clone size, and D and trimming were worked out from the DNA. This sample has tens of thousands of clones, with around 92% found just once. The data stem from a study of blood T cell repertoires in COVID-19.

The sequenced sample consisted of peripheral blood. This chain uses TRBV5-1 with TRBJ2-5; no definite D call. The TCR sequence derives from a man aged 50 to 60 with COVID-19, enrolled during active disease. DNA for the CDR3: TGCGCCAGCAGCTCAGGTCGGCTTGGAGAGACCCAGTACTTC. Its translation: CASSSGRLGETQYF.